This T cell receptor (beta chain) was identified during a study of CD8 T cells in Susac syndrome (dated by TCRdb to between 2017 and 2020). Background on the whole study: Whether CD8+ T cell activation and differentiation in Susac syndrome was antigen driven was tested using repertoire sequencing.

The paper as a whole reports these results and caveats: The study acknowledged that relatively few individuals were included in the TCR sequencing and HLA analysis.

To note about this clonotype: Its antigen remains undetermined. No base quality information exists; no much larger clone differs at one position.

High-throughput TCR beta sequencing profiled peripheral blood CD8+ and CD4+ T cells from healthy donors, Susac syndrome patients and multiple sclerosis patients. The multiple sclerosis controls were treatment-naive patients who had stable or active relapsing-remitting disease and met the revised McDonald criteria. Bulk CD8+ and CD4+ T cells were purified magnetically by negative isolation, whereas CD8+ TEMRA cells were enriched by FACS. Blood was drawn into EDTA tubes, processed within 24 hours, and PBMCs were isolated by density gradient centrifugation. PBMCs intended for TCR sequencing were cryopreserved in liquid nitrogen and thawed later in a water bath at 37 degrees C. The sorted or isolated CD4+, CD8+ and CD8+ TEMRA cells had a purity of 90% or higher. RNA was extracted using the RNeasy kit, and about 0.45 to 1 microgram was reverse transcribed with random hexamers. TCR beta CDR3 regions were amplified with the immunoSEQ multiplex PCR assay covering 54 Vbeta and 13 Jbeta segments. To correct PCR amplification bias, a synthetic template baseline was used for both primer optimization and computational correction. Turning to the authors' computational methods: Reads were annotated to V, D and J genes per IMGT and analyzed with immunoSEQ Analyzer, keeping only productive sequences. Clonality was computed as one minus Shannon entropy normalized by log2 of the number of productive unique sequences. For each patient and control, public and private clones were evaluated within the 100 most prevalent clones. Clones were defined as Susac-specific if absent from the healthy and MS cohorts, from more than 900 published viral clones and from other ImmuneACCESS disease sequences. The raw public reads went through TCRdb reprocessing: fastp at Q25, MiXCR clone calling, in-frame beta chains kept. Rows are combined by CDR3 protein, so each entry shows the most common genes and DNA. These V and J calls are TCRdb output, not the study's own analysis. This sample has 160,000 or so distinct CDR3 sequences in its table, and roughly 95% of those were observed once. In total, the top ten clones hold over 0.09% of the sample.

The specimen sequenced was CD4+ T cells from PBMCs. The TCR comes from a human donor with multiple sclerosis.

The CDR3 reads CASSLTRIRSSYNSPLHF. The DNA sequence reads TGTGCCAGCAGTTTGACACGGATACGAAGCTCCTATAATTCACCCCTCCACTTT. This sequence uses TRBV27 and TRBJ1-6; no confident D gene assignment can be made. Spanning cysteine to phenylalanine, the CDR3 consists of 18 amino acids. CDR3 DNA only is kept here, 54 bases in frame from base 1. Cut back by 3 bases and 0 bases, the V and J ends lie 15 bases apart. From the germline V gene (reference sequence), CDR1 is MNHEY and CDR2 is SMNVEV.